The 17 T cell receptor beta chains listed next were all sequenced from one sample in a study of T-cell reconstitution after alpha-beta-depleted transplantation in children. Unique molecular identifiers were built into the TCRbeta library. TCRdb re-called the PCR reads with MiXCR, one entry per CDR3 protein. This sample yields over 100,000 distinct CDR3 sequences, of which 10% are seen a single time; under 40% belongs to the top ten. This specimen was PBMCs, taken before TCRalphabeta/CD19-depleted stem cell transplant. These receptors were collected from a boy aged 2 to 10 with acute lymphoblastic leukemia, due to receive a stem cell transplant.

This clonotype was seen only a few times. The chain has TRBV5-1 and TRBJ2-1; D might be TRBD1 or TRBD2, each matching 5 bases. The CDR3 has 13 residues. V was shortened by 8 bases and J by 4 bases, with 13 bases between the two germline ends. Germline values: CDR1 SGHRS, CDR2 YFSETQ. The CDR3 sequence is CASQRDGYNEQFF. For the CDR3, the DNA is TGCGCCAGTCAAAGGGACGGTTACAATGAGCAGTTCTTC.

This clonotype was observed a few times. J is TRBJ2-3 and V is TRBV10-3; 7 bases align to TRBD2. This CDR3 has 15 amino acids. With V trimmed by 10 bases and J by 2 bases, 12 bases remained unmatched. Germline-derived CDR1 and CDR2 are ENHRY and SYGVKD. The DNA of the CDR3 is TGTGCCACCGGGGAGAGTAGCGGGTTCACAGATACGCAGTATTTT. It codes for CATGESSGFTDTQYF.

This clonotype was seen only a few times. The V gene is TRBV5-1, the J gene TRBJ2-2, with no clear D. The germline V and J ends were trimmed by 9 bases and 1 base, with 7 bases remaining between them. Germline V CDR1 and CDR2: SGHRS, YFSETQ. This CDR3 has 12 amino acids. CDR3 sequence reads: CATWLNTGELFF. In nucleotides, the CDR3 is TGCGCCACCTGGCTGAACACCGGGGAGCTGTTTTTT.

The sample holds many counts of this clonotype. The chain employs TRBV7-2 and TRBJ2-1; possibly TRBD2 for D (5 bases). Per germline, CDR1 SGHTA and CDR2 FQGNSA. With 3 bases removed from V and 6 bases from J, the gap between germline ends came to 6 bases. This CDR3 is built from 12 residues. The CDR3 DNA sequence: TGTGCCAGCAGCTTGAGCGGCAATGAGCAGTTCTTC. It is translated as CASSLSGNEQFF.

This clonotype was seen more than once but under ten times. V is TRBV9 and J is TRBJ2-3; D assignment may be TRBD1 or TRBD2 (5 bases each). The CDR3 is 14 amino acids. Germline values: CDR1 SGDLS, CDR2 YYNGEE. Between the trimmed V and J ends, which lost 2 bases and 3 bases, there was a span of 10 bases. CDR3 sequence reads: CASSVWGITDTQYF. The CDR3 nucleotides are TGTGCCAGCAGCGTTTGGGGGATAACAGATACGCAGTATTTT.

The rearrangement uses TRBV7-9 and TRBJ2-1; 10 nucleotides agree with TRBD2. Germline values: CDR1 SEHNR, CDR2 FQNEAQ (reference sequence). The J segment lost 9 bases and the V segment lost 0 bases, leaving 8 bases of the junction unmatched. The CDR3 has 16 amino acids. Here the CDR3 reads CASSLAASGSIGEQFF. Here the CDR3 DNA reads TGTGCCAGCAGCTTAGCGGCTAGCGGGAGTATAGGTGAGCAGTTCTTC. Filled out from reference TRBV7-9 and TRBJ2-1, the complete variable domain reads DTGVSQNPRHKITKRGQNVTFRCDPISEHNRLYWYRQTLGQGPEFLTYFQNEAQLEKSRLLSDRFSAERPKGSFSTLEIQRTEQGDSAMYLCASSLAASGSIGEQFFGPGTRLTVL.

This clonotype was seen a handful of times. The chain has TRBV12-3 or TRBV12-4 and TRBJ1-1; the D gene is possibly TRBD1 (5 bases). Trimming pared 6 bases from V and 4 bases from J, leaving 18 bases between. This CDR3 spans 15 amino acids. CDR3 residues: CASRSRSDGGTEAFF. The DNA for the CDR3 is TGTGCCAGCAGATCCAGGTCCGACGGGGGCACTGAAGCTTTCTTT.

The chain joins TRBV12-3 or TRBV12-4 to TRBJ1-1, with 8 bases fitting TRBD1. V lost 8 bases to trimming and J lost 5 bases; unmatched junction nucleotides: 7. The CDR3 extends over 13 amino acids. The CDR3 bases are TGTGCCAGCCTACAGGGGGGGACGACTGAAGCTTTCTTT. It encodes CASLQGGTTEAFF.

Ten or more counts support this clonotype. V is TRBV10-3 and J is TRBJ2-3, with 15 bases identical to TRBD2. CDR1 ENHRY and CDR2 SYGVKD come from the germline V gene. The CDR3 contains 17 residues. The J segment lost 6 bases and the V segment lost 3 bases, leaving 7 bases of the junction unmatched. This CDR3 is CAISDPGLAGGLDTQYF. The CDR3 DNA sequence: TGTGCCATCAGTGACCCGGGACTAGCGGGAGGCTTGGATACGCAGTATTTT.

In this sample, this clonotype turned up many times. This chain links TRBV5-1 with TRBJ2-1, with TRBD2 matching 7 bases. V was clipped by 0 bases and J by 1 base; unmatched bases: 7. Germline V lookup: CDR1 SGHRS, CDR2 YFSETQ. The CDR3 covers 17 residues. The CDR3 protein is CASSLAGGSLSYNEQFF. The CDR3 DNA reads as TGCGCCAGCAGCTTGGCCGGCGGGAGTTTGTCCTACAATGAGCAGTTCTTC.

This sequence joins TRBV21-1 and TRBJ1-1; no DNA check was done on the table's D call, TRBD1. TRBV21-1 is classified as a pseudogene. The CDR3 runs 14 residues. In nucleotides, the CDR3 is TGTGCCAGCAGCCTACATCCCGGGCACACTGAAGCTTTCTTT. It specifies CASSLHPGHTEAFF.

CDR3 in amino acids: CASSITDSTYEQYF. In DNA, the CDR3 is TGTGCCAGCAGTATAACGGACAGTACCTACGAGCAGTACTTC. The gene calls are TRBV6-1 and TRBJ2-7, with a possible D match to TRBD1 (6 bases). Trimming cost V 5 bases and J 2 bases, with 13 bases left between them. Germline loops: CDR1 MNHNS, CDR2 SASEGT. This CDR3 spans 14 amino acids.

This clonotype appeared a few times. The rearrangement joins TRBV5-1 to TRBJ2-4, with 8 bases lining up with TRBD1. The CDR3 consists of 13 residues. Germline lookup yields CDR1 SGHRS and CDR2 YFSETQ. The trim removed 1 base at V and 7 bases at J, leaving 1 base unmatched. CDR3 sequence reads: CASSLQGANIQYF. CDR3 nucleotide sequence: TGCGCCAGCAGCTTGCAGGGGGCCAACATTCAGTACTTC. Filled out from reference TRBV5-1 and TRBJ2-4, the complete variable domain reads KAGVTQTPRYLIKTRGQQVTLSCSPISGHRSVSWYQQTPGQGLQFLFEYFSETQRNKGNFPGRFSGRQFSNSRSEMNVSTLELGDSALYLCASSLQGANIQYFGAGTRLSVL.

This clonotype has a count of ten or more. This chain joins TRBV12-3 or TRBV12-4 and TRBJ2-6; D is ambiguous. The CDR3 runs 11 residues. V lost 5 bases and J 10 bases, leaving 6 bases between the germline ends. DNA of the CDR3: TGTGCCAGCAGTGTAGTTAACGTCCTGACTTTC. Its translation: CASSVVNVLTF.

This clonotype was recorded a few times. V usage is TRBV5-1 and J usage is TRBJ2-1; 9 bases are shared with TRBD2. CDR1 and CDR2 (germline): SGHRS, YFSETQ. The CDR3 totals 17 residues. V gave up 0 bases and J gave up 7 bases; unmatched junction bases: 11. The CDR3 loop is CASSLGTSDSLGNEQFF. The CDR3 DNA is TGCGCCAGCAGCTTGGGGACTAGCGACTCCCTTGGGAATGAGCAGTTCTTC.

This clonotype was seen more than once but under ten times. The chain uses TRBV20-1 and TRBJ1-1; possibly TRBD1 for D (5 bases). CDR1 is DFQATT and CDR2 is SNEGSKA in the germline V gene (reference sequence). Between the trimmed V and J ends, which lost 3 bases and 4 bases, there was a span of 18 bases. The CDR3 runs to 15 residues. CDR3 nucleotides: TGCAGTGCTAGTGTATCGGGCAGGGCGGTCACTGAAGCTTTCTTT. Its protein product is CSASVSGRAVTEAFF.

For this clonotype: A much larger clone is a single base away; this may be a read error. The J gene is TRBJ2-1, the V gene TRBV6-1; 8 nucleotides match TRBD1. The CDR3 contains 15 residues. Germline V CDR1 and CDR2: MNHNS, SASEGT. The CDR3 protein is CASNTDRGTYNAQFF. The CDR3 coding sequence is TGTGCCAGCAATACCGACAGGGGTACCTACAATGCGCAGTTCTTC.